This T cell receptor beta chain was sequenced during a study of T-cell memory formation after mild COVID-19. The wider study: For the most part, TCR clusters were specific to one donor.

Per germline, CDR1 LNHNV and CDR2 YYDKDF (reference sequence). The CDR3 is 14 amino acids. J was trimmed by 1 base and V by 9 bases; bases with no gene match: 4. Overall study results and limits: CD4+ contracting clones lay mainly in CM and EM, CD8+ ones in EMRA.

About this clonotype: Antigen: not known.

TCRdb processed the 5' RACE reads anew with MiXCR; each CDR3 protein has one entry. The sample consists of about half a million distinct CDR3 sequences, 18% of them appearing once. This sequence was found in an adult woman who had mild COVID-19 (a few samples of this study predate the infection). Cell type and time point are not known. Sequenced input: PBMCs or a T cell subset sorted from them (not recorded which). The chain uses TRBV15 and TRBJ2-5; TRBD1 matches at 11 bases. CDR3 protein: CATSGQGAQETQYF. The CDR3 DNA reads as TGTGCCACTAGCGGACAGGGGGCCCAAGAGACCCAGTACTTC.